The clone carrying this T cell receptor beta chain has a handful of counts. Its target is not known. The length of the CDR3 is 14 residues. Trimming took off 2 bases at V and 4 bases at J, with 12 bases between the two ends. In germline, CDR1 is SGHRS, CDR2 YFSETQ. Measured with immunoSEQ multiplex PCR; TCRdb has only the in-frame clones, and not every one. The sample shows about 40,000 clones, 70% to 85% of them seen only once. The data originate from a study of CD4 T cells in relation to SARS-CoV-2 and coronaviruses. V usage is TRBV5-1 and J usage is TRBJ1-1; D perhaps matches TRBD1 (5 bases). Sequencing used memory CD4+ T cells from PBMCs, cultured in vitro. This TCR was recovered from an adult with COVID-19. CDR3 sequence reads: CASSFGQGGTEAFF. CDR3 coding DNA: TGCGCCAGCAGCTTCGGGCAGGGCGGCACTGAAGCTTTCTTT.